The 21 T cell receptor beta chains below were found in one sample sequenced in a study of OX40 agonist ivuxolimab in advanced cancers. Clones were read by immunoSEQ multiplex PCR, and TCRdb kept only the in-frame ones, dropping some. The sample carries about 62,000 clones, approximately 91% recorded once. The sample here was CD4+ or CD8+ T cells sorted from blood, taken in a trial of the OX40 agonist ivuxolimab. The receptors were sampled from an adult with an advanced solid tumor such as melanoma, head and neck, liver or kidney cancer.

The chain couples TRBV5-1 to TRBJ1-1; D possibly corresponds to TRBD1 (5 bases). V was cut by 2 bases and J by 6 bases, with 11 bases left in between. Per the germline V gene, CDR1 is SGHRS and CDR2 is YFSETQ. This CDR3 region has 13 residues. The CDR3 bases are TGCGCCAGCAGCTTTGATGGGGCTTCTGAAGCTTTCTTT. Its protein is CASSFDGASEAFF.

The chain uses TRBV6-5 and TRBJ1-1, with D possibly being TRBD1 (5 bases). Germline V gene lookup returns CDR1 MNHEY and CDR2 SVGAGI. This CDR3 region has 13 residues. The V end lost 4 bases, the J end lost 4 bases, and 10 bases lay between the germline ends. CDR3 in amino acids: CASSLEGSTEAFF. CDR3 sequence (DNA): TGTGCCAGCAGTTTAGAGGGGAGCACTGAAGCTTTCTTT.

V usage is TRBV11-2 and J usage is TRBJ2-5; D unclear. Trimming left V 0 bases short and J 5 bases short, with 7 bases between. CDR1 is SGHAT and CDR2 is FQNNGV in the germline V gene. This CDR3 contains 13 residues. The CDR3 protein is CASSLERMETQYF. CDR3 bases: TGTGCCAGCAGCTTAGAGAGGATGGAGACCCAGTACTTC.

The CDR3 DNA sequence: TGTGCCAGCAGGCTAGATAGCAATCAGCCCCAGCATTTT. Translated, it gives CASRLDSNQPQHF. This chain joins TRBV6-5 and TRBJ1-5; D unclear. Deletions cut 6 bases from V and 0 bases from J, with 6 bases between. The CDR3 has 13 residues. The germline V gene encodes CDR1 MNHEY and CDR2 SVGAGI.

This chain links TRBV18 with TRBJ1-5, with TRBD1 matching 9 bases. The ends lost 4 bases at V and 1 base at J; junction bases unmatched: 8. Germline loops: CDR1 KGHSH, CDR2 LQKENI. CDR3 size: 17 residues. In DNA form, the CDR3 reads TGTGCCAGCTCACGGACGGCGACAGGGGGGAGCAATCAGCCCCAGCATTTT. Protein product: CASSRTATGGSNQPQHF.

This chain uses TRBV28 with TRBJ1-4; a possible D gene is TRBD1 (6 bases). Germline V CDR1 and CDR2: MDHEN, SYDVKM. Deletions cut 2 bases from V and 0 bases from J, with 13 bases between. The CDR3 extends over 17 amino acids. The CDR3 DNA is TGTGCCAGCAGTTTACCGGGACACCGAGCAACTAATGAAAAACTGTTTTTT. Translated: CASSLPGHRATNEKLFF.

The gene calls are TRBV6-5 and TRBJ2-3; 7 bases agree with TRBD1. This CDR3 is 13 amino acids long. The germline V gene has CDR1 MNHEY and CDR2 SVGAGI. J gave up 7 bases and V 7 bases, and 8 bases lay outside the gene matches. In nucleotides, the CDR3 is TGTGCCAGCAAACCGACAGGGTGGAATACGCAGTATTTT. Its protein is CASKPTGWNTQYF.

The V gene is TRBV7-8, the J gene TRBJ2-1, with a weak D call TRBD2 (6 bases). Germline lookup yields CDR1 SGHVS and CDR2 FQNEAQ. The CDR3 length is 15 residues. Trimming stripped 4 bases from V and 9 bases from J, with 19 bases between. The CDR3 region is CASSSLGGSFGEQFF. The CDR3 DNA is TGTGCCAGCAGCTCTCTGGGAGGTTCTTTTGGTGAGCAGTTCTTC.

The genes are TRBV7-9 and TRBJ1-1, with a weak D call TRBD1 (6 bases). The CDR3 contains 13 residues. Germline CDR1 reads SEHNR; CDR2 reads FQNEAQ (reference sequence). The germline V and J ends were trimmed by 4 bases and 7 bases, with 13 bases remaining between them. In nucleotides, the CDR3 is TGTGCCAGCAGCTCCCCGGGGGGCAATGAAGCTTTCTTT. Its translation is CASSSPGGNEAFF.

This sequence joins TRBV10-2 and TRBJ2-1, with 7 bases aligning to TRBD1. Germline loops: CDR1 WSHSY, CDR2 SAAADI. The trim removed 6 bases at V and 6 bases at J, leaving 8 bases unmatched. The CDR3 is 14 amino acids. CDR3 loop: CASRGTVIINEQFF. The CDR3 DNA is TGCGCCAGCAGAGGGACAGTGATAATCAATGAGCAGTTCTTC.

The genes are TRBV7-2 and TRBJ1-1; tentatively, D is TRBD1 (5 bases). Looked up from germline, CDR1 is SGHTA and CDR2 is FQGNSA. Trimming shortened V by 5 bases and J by 2 bases, and 9 bases separated the two germline ends. This CDR3 is 13 amino acids long. CDR3 bases: TGTGCCAGCAGCGGGCAGGGTAACACTGAAGCTTTCTTT. Translating gives CASSGQGNTEAFF.

V usage is TRBV27 and J usage is TRBJ2-2; TRBD2 aligns across 8 bases. The trim removed 7 bases at V and 5 bases at J, leaving 6 bases unmatched. This CDR3 is built from 14 residues. The germline gives CDR1 MNHEY, CDR2 SMNVEV (reference sequence). CDR3: CASTLAGRTGELFF. CDR3 sequence (DNA): TGTGCCAGCACGCTAGCGGGTAGGACCGGGGAGCTGTTTTTT.

CDR3 DNA sequence: TGTGCCAGTAGTGATCGACAGTTTGGGGCGCTATCCTACGAGCAGTACTTC. Its protein is CASSDRQFGALSYEQYF. This chain connects TRBV19 to TRBJ2-7; perhaps TRBD1 as D (5 bases). The CDR3 totals 17 residues. Germline CDR1 is LNHDA and CDR2 is SQIVND (reference sequence). V shed 5 bases and J shed 1 base, with 21 bases lying between them. Full variable domain (outside the CDR3, taken from reference TRBV19 and TRBJ2-7): DGGITQSPKYLFRKEGQNVTLSCEQNLNHDAMYWYRQDPGQGLRLIYYSQIVNDFQKGDIAEGYSVSREKKESFPLTVTSAQKNPTAFYLCASSDRQFGALSYEQYFGPGTRLTVT.

The chain uses TRBV11-2 and TRBJ2-2, with D possibly matching TRBD1 (6 bases). The CDR3 loop spans 14 amino acids. With 3 bases removed from V and 5 bases from J, the gap between germline ends came to 10 bases. CDR1 and CDR2 (germline): SGHAT, FQNNGV. The CDR3 bases are TGTGCCAGCAGCTTTTACAGGGAGACCGGGGAGCTGTTTTTT. Protein: CASSFYRETGELFF.

The rearrangement uses TRBV5-1 and TRBJ2-3; D unresolved. V was shortened by 2 bases and J by 0 bases, with 7 bases between the two germline ends. The germline CDR1 and CDR2 sequences are SGHRS and YFSETQ. The CDR3 runs to 14 residues. Here the CDR3 reads CASSFGASTDTQYF. In DNA, the CDR3 is TGCGCCAGCAGCTTCGGCGCGAGCACAGATACGCAGTATTTT.

The genes are TRBV6-1 and TRBJ1-5; possibly TRBD1 for D (5 bases). CDR3 length: 13 residues. V dropped 6 bases and J dropped 8 bases, with 14 bases sitting between them. Germline CDR1 and CDR2: MNHNS and SASEGT. CDR3 sequence: CASSPTGREPQHF. The CDR3 nucleotides read TGTGCCAGCAGCCCCACGGGACGGGAGCCCCAGCATTTT.

The chain uses TRBV6-1 and TRBJ1-2, with TRBD1 as a possible D gene (5 bases). V lost 11 bases, J lost 5 bases, and 15 bases lay in between. From germline, CDR1 is MNHNS and CDR2 SASEGT. This CDR3 is 12 amino acids long. The CDR3 DNA reads as TGTGCCTTAAGTTGGGGGTCTTATGGCTACACCTTC. This encodes CALSWGSYGYTF.

This chain links TRBV10-3 with TRBJ2-1; D remains ambiguous. The V end lost 4 bases, the J end lost 7 bases, and 14 bases lay between the germline ends. This CDR3 has 14 residues. Germline assignment: CDR1 ENHRY and CDR2 SYGVKD. The CDR3 nucleotides read TGTGCCATCAGTGCGGAGCTGGAGACGAATGAGCAGTTCTTC. Amino acids: CAISAELETNEQFF.

Only a few counts were recorded for this clone. V usage is TRBV5-4 and J usage is TRBJ2-7; 11 bases map to TRBD2. This CDR3 comprises 15 residues. Trimming at V came to 4 bases and at J to 0 bases, leaving 3 bases not matched to a gene. The germline V gene has CDR1 SGHNT and CDR2 YYREEE (reference sequence). CDR3 DNA: TGTGCCAGCAGCCCTAGCGGGGGGATCTCCTACGAGCAGTACTTC. Its protein product is CASSPSGGISYEQYF.

This chain joins TRBV2 and TRBJ1-5; D is ambiguous. Trimming took off 3 bases at V and 4 bases at J, with 7 bases between the two ends. Germline V CDR1 and CDR2: SNHLY, FYNNEI. The CDR3 has 13 residues. CDR3 protein: CASSEAGNQPQHF. CDR3 DNA: TGTGCCAGCAGTGAGGCGGGAAATCAGCCCCAGCATTTT.

V usage is TRBV23-1 and J usage is TRBJ2-2; possible D gene TRBD2, 6 bases. TRBV23-1 is assigned to the ORF class and has an uncertain function. The CDR3 loop spans 13 amino acids. Deletions cut 6 bases from V and 7 bases from J, with 12 bases between. The CDR3 bases are TGCGCCAGCAGGAGACTAGGGAGCGGGGAGCTGTTTTTT. Translation gives CASRRLGSGELFF.